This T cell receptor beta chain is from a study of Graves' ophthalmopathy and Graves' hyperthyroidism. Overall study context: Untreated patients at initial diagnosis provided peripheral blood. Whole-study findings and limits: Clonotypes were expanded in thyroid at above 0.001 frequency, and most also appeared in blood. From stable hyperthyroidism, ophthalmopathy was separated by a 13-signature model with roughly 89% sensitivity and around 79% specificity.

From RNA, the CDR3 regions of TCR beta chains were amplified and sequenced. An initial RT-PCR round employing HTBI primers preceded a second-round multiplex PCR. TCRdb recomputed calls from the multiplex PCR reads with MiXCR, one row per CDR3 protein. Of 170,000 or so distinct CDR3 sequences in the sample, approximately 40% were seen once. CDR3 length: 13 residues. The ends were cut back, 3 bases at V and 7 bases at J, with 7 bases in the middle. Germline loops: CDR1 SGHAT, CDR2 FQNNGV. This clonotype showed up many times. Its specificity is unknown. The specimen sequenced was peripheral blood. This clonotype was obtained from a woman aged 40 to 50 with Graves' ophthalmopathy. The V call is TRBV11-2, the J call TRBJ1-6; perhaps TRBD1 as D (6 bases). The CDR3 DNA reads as TGTGCCAGCAGCTTGGACAGCAATTCACCCCTCCACTTT. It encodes CASSLDSNSPLHF.